This T cell receptor (beta chain) derives from a study of cytomegalovirus exposure and HLA in healthy donors. Unmatched junction bases numbered 6, after V lost 4 bases and J lost 5 bases. Germline-derived CDR1 and CDR2 are SEHNR and FQNEAQ (reference sequence). The length of the CDR3 is 14 residues. The PCR contained 60 Vbeta and 13 Jbeta primers. Profiling relied on immunoSEQ multiplex PCR, and the TCRdb table lists in-frame clones only, not all of them. The sample holds about 130,000 clones, 84% seen once. This clone has a handful of counts. Sequenced sample: PBMCs. This receptor was obtained from a woman younger than 30 in good health and CMV-seropositive. V is TRBV7-9 and J is TRBJ1-1; 8 bases are shared with TRBD1. The CDR3 sequence is CASSSSRGPTEAFF. For the CDR3, the DNA is TGTGCCAGCAGCTCAAGCAGGGGGCCTACTGAAGCTTTCTTT.